The source of this TCR beta chain is a study of shared clonotypes between healthy human individuals. Study-level information: Plates per donor: three CD4 naive, three CD4 memory, two CD8 naive, one CD8 memory.

Using immunoSEQ multiplex PCR, the repertoire was profiled, and TCRdb retains in-frame clones only, with some absent. This table holds about 2,500,000 clones, about 92% found once. This CDR3 spans 15 amino acids. V lost 3 bases and J 6 bases, leaving 17 bases between the germline ends. The germline CDR1 and CDR2 sequences are LGHNA and YSLEER. The specimen was naive CD4+ T cells sorted from blood. Subset in this sample: CD45RA+ positively selected. V gene TRBV4-3 combines with J gene TRBJ1-2, with D perhaps matching TRBD1 (6 bases). The sequence was obtained from a man aged 18-30 years in good health. CDR3 sequence (DNA): TGCGCCAGCAGCCAGGGACACGGAAGCCTCGATGGCTACACCTTC. It codes for CASSQGHGSLDGYTF.